Listed here are 15 T cell receptor beta chains from one sample, sequenced in a study of CD8 T cells in Susac syndrome. An amount of RNA that ranged from roughly 0.5 to 1 ug was reverse transcribed with random hexamers. TCRdb re-called the immunoSEQ multiplex PCR reads with MiXCR, one entry per CDR3 protein. Among about 150,000 distinct CDR3 sequences listed, roughly 95% were seen once. The sequenced material came from CD4+ T cells from PBMCs. Receptors originate from a human donor in good health.

The chain combines TRBV5-1 with TRBJ2-3, with D possibly TRBD1 on 6 matching bases. The germline V gene encodes CDR1 SGHRS and CDR2 YFSETQ. CDR3 length: 14 residues. Trimming pared 3 bases from V and 1 base from J, leaving 9 bases between. CDR3 region: CASSSRQGTDTQYF. In DNA, the CDR3 is TGCGCCAGCAGCTCAAGACAGGGCACAGATACGCAGTATTTT.

As DNA, the CDR3 is TGTGCCAGCAGCGGTCTGAGCTCCTACAATGAGCAGTTCTTC. This encodes CASSGLSSYNEQFF. The chain uses TRBV11-2 and TRBJ2-1; D gene ambiguous. V lost 5 bases and J 0 bases, leaving 8 bases between the germline ends. In germline, CDR1 is SGHAT, CDR2 FQNNGV. This CDR3 has 14 amino acids.

The CDR3 coding sequence is TGCAGCGTTGGGTGGCGGCCCTACGAGCAGTACTTC. Translation gives CSVGWRPYEQYF. This rearrangement joins TRBV29-1 to TRBJ2-7; no clear D gene. V was pared by 4 bases and J by 2 bases, with 9 bases between. CDR1 is SQVTM and CDR2 is ANQGSEA in the germline V gene. The CDR3 has 12 amino acids.

The rearrangement links TRBV7-2 to TRBJ2-2, with D possibly matching TRBD2 (6 bases). This CDR3 has 15 amino acids. With 3 bases removed from V and 3 bases from J, the gap between germline ends came to 11 bases. Germline CDR1 reads SGHTA; CDR2 reads FQGNSA. The CDR3 sequence: CASSLEGSYTGELFF. CDR3 bases: TGTGCCAGCAGCTTGGAGGGATCGTACACCGGGGAGCTGTTTTTT.

This chain joins TRBV5-4 and TRBJ2-5; D is undetermined. CDR1 and CDR2 from the germline V gene are SGHNT and YYREEE (reference sequence). The V and J ends lost 4 bases and 5 bases respectively, with 15 bases between them. The CDR3 runs 14 residues. The DNA for the CDR3 is TGTGCCAGCAGCGGAACTCTGCGTGGGGAGACCCAGTACTTC. Translation: CASSGTLRGETQYF.

V gene TRBV7-6 combines with J gene TRBJ2-5; unclear D gene. Germline CDR1 and CDR2: SGHVS and FNYEAQ. V lost 5 bases and J 5 bases, leaving 12 bases between the germline ends. The CDR3 runs to 13 residues. Here the CDR3 DNA reads TGTGCCAGCAGCCCCGCGAGGTTGGAGACCCAGTACTTC. This codes for CASSPARLETQYF.

The chain recombines TRBV20-1 with TRBJ1-2, with D hard to call. The V gene's germline CDR1 is DFQATT and CDR2 SNEGSKA (reference sequence). The CDR3 spans 13 residues. Trimming removed 3 bases at V and 4 bases at J, with 12 bases between. Here the CDR3 DNA reads TGCAGTGCTAGTAAGGTTGACGCCTATGGCTACACCTTC. Its protein is CSASKVDAYGYTF.

DNA of the CDR3: TGCAGTGCTAGAGATTACGGAACTCTCAGCTCCTACAATGAGCAGTTCTTC. Amino acids: CSARDYGTLSSYNEQFF. The V gene is TRBV20-1, the J gene TRBJ2-1; D is uncertain. V lost 0 bases and J lost 0, with 15 bases in between. CDR1 and CDR2 (germline): DFQATT, SNEGSKA (reference sequence). The CDR3 is 17 amino acids.

The chain uses TRBV4-2 and TRBJ1-1; D unresolved. V was pared by 0 bases and J by 5 bases, with 13 bases between. Germline V gene data show CDR1 as LGHNA and CDR2 as YNFKEQ. This CDR3 contains 15 residues. The CDR3 DNA follows: TGTGCCAGCAGCCAAGATGTCGCCGGTGGTACTGAAGCTTTCTTT. Translated: CASSQDVAGGTEAFF.

The chain combines TRBV3-1 with TRBJ2-7; D remains unclear. V gave up 3 bases and J gave up 3 bases, with 12 bases separating them. The CDR3 has 14 amino acids. Germline V gene data show CDR1 as LGHDT and CDR2 as YNNKEL (reference sequence). The CDR3 sequence: CASSQEVAYYEQYF. The CDR3 DNA sequence: TGTGCCAGCAGCCAGGAAGTGGCCTACTACGAGCAGTACTTC.

V gene TRBV12-5 combines with J gene TRBJ1-2, with 9 nucleotides matching TRBD1. Trimming removed 3 bases from V and 6 bases from J; junction bases left unmatched: 11. CDR3 size: 16 residues. Germline CDR1 and CDR2: LGHNT and FRNRAP. CDR3 coding DNA: TGTGCTAGTGGTTTCGCGGCCAGACAGGGGGAGGATGGCTACACCTTC. This encodes CASGFAARQGEDGYTF.

V usage is TRBV5-6 and J usage is TRBJ2-3, with 8 bases aligning to TRBD1. The germline V gene has CDR1 SGHDT and CDR2 YYEEEE. With V trimmed by 4 bases and J by 7 bases, 8 bases remained unmatched. The CDR3 runs 14 residues. CDR3 in DNA: TGTGCCAGCAGCGAGCCCGGGACAGGTTATACGCAGTATTTT. Translation: CASSEPGTGYTQYF.

The genes are TRBV25-1 and TRBJ1-2; TRBD1 is a possible D gene (5 bases). The germline V and J ends were trimmed by 4 bases and 8 bases, with 14 bases remaining between them. CDR3 length: 13 residues. Germline V gene data show CDR1 as MGHDK and CDR2 as SYGVNS. Written as DNA, the CDR3 is TGTGCCAGCAGTGCAGCCCAGGGAGGGGGCTACACCTTC. The encoded protein is CASSAAQGGGYTF.

This clonotype was found once. The chain uses TRBV18 and TRBJ1-1; no reliable D call. V was trimmed by 2 bases and J by 0 bases, leaving 13 bases between them. The germline V gene encodes CDR1 KGHSH and CDR2 LQKENI. This CDR3 is built from 16 residues. CDR3: CASSPELERMNTEAFF. The CDR3 DNA is TGTGCCAGCTCACCAGAGCTTGAGAGGATGAACACTGAAGCTTTCTTT.

The count of this clonotype is one. The genes are TRBV27 and TRBJ2-1; TRBD2 is a possible D gene (6 bases). CDR1 is MNHEY, CDR2 SMNVEV, per germline (reference sequence). This CDR3 comprises 14 residues. V was shortened by 3 bases and J by 3 bases, with 9 bases between the two germline ends. In nucleotides, the CDR3 is TGTGCCAGCAGTTTGGTGCGGGGCTACAATGAGCAGTTCTTC. Protein sequence: CASSLVRGYNEQFF.